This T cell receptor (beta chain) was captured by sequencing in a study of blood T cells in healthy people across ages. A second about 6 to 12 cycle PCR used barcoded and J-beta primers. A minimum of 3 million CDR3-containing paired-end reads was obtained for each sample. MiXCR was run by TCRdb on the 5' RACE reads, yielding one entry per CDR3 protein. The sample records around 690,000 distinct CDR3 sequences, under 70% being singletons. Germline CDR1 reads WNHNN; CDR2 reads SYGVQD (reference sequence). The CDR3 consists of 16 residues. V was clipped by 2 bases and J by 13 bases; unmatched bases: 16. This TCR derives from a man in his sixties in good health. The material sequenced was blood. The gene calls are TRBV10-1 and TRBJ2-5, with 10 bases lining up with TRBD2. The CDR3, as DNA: TGCGCCAGCAGTGAGCTTTCCAGCGGGGGGGCCATCTCTAGGTACTTC. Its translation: CASSELSSGGAISRYF.